Included here is one T cell receptor beta chain sequence, with context. Its antigen is unknown. A junction boundary mismatches the germline segment, possibly from a read error. These data are taken from a study of cytomegalovirus exposure and HLA in healthy donors. Study-level results: With DRB1 most and HLA-C fewest, TCR association rates differed between HLA loci in a later analysis. Beyond CMV serostatus, there was no information to go on about immune exposure.

60 Vbeta and 13 Jbeta primers were used in PCR. Profiling relied on immunoSEQ multiplex PCR, and the TCRdb table lists in-frame clones only, not all of them. Of a few hundred thousand clones in the sample, 75% are singletons; the top ten hold under 2%. This sequence was found in a woman in her 30s in good health and CMV-seronegative. Sample: PBMCs.

CDR3 in amino acids: CTSSAAAGRSGTEAFF. For the CDR3, the DNA is TGCACCAGCAGCGCGGCCGCGGGCAGGTCGGGCACTGAAGCTTTCTTT. V is TRBV4-1 and J is TRBJ1-1; D remains ambiguous. Germline V gene sequence: CDR1 MGHRA, CDR2 YSYEKL. The CDR3 spans 16 residues.